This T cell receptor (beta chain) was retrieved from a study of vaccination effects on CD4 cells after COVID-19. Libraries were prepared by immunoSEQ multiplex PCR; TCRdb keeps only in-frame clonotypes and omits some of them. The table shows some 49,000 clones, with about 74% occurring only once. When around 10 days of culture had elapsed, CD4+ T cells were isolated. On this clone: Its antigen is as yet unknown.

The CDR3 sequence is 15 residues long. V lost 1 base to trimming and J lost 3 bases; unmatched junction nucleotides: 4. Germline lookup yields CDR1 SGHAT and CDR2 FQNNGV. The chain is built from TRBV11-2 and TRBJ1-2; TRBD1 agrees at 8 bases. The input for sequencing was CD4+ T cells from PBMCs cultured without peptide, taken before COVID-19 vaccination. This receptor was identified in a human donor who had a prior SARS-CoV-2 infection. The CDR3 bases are TGTGCCAGCAGCTTAGGGACAGGGCTTTACTATGGCTACACCTTC. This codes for CASSLGTGLYYGYTF.